This entry concerns a single TCR beta chain. The data belong to a study of prognosis after radiotherapy for stage I lung cancer. The authors amplified TCR beta CDR3 from genomic DNA using two-round multiplex PCR. The authors ran first-round PCR with primers specific to each TRBV and TRBJ gene. Universal primers primed the second round of PCR. TCRdb reprocessed the multiplex PCR reads via MiXCR and lists one record per CDR3 protein. The sample yields 26,000 or so distinct CDR3 sequences, about 32% seen once. The CDR3 covers 13 residues. CDR1 and CDR2 (germline): MNHEY, SVGEGT. The V end lost 2 bases, the J end lost 1 base, and 6 bases lay between the germline ends.

Sequenced here: PBMCs, sampled before or after stereotactic body radiation therapy (not recorded which). This clonotype originated in a donor of 50 years or more with non-small cell lung cancer. This sequence joins TRBV6-2 or TRBV6-3 and TRBJ2-7; D is uncertain. The CDR3 loop reads CASSYVTSYEQYF. DNA for the CDR3: TGTGCCAGCAGTTACGTCACTTCCTACGAGCAGTACTTC.